The T cell receptor (beta chain) under discussion was sequenced for a study of ipilimumab plus nivolumab after autologous stem cell transplantation. Notes on the study in general: TCR repertoire, Treg phenotype and gut microbiota reportedly support more study of this approach.

TCRdb's table, derived via immunoSEQ multiplex PCR, lists solely in-frame clones and lacks some. The data hold approximately 10,000 clones, with about 70% observed a single time. Details on this clone: Its cognate antigen is unknown.

Ipilimumab, 1 mg/kg, started 14 to 28 days after autologous transplant. Germline-derived CDR1 and CDR2 are SGHNT and YYREEE (reference sequence). The CDR3 has 15 residues. Trimming left V 1 base short and J 4 bases short, with 11 bases between. This rearrangement joins TRBV5-4 to TRBJ2-2; TRBD1 might be the D (6 bases). The origin of this receptor is a male donor with diffuse large B-cell lymphoma. This specimen consisted of PBMCs, obtained in a trial of ipilimumab plus nivolumab as post-transplant consolidation. The CDR3 bases are TGTGCCAGCAGCTTGCTGGGGGCCGGCACCGGGGAGCTGTTTTTT. Its translation is CASSLLGAGTGELFF.